This T cell receptor beta chain was captured by sequencing in a study of T cells in Graves' hyperthyroidism and ophthalmopathy. The junction had 8 bases not matched to a gene; V was cut back by 5 bases and J by 5 bases. The CDR3 runs 16 residues. Germline V gives CDR1 SEHNR, CDR2 FQNEAQ (reference sequence). Amplification of TCR beta CDR3 regions was performed using RNA transcripts as template. TCR CDR3 regions were first amplified by RT-PCR with HTBI primers. TCRdb re-derived calls from the multiplex PCR reads in MiXCR, one entry per CDR3 protein. The data show approximately 710,000 distinct CDR3 sequences, around 15% seen once. Those patients with uncontrolled infection, other autoimmune disease, pregnancy or lactation were excluded. This clonotype has ten or more counts.

The sequenced sample was blood. The TCR originated in a man in his fifties or sixties with Graves' hyperthyroidism. The rearrangement joins TRBV7-9 to TRBJ2-5; 13 bases agree with TRBD2. CDR3: CASSGRLAGGLETQYF. DNA of the CDR3: TGTGCCAGCAGCGGAAGACTAGCGGGAGGACTGGAGACCCAGTACTTC. The full variable domain, with the rest looked up from reference TRBV7-9 and TRBJ2-5, is DTGVSQNPRHKITKRGQNVTFRCDPISEHNRLYWYRQTLGQGPEFLTYFQNEAQLEKSRLLSDRFSAERPKGSFSTLEIQRTEQGDSAMYLCASSGRLAGGLETQYFGPGTRLLVL.